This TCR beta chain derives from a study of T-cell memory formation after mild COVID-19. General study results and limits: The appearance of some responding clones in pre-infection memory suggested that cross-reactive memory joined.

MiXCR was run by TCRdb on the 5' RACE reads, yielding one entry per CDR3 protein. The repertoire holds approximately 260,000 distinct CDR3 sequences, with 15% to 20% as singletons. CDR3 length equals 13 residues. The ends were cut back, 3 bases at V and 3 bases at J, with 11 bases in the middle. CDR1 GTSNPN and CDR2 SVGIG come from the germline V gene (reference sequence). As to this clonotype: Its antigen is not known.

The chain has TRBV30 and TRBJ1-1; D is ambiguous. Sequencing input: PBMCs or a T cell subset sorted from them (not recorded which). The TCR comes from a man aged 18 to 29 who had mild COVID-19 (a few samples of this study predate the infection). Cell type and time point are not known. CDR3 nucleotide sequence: TGTGCCTGGAGGGTTAGGGTGGACACTGAAGCTTTCTTT. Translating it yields CAWRVRVDTEAFF.